This T cell receptor (beta chain) is from a study of T cell responses to AZD1222 COVID-19 vaccine (dated by TCRdb to about 2021). Concerning the study at large: TCR sequencing was performed for roughly 240 trial participants, of whom about 200 were given two doses of AZD1222 and approximately 25 were given two doses of MenACWY control vaccine. Trial participants were enrolled by age into subgroups of 18-55, 56-69 and 70-plus years, and around 150, 28 and 57 TCR-sequenced participants, respectively, were included in these subgroups.

Overall study outcomes, separate from this receptor: No day 14 peak-response samples were available, so repertoires were characterized only after the peak T cell response. Most participants were white British and females outnumbered males, and the authors suggested that clonal diversity may have been underestimated. Only 5 to 7 AZD1222 recipients were SARS-CoV-2 seropositive at baseline, limiting conclusions about previously exposed vaccinees. After two AZD1222 doses, both the breadth and the depth of spike-specific TCRs were significantly higher than at day 0 and than in MenACWY recipients. Reportedly, almost half of the unique spike-specific TCRs recognized epitopes lying outside the regions that are mutated in the B.1.351 and B.1.1.7 variants. CD4 TCRs associated with the vaccine covered the entire spike protein, and the dominant responses were in regions 160-218 and 743-854. The 56-69-year group was small, and its depth increase did not reach significance, likely because of low power.

For this clone: What antigen it recognizes has not been identified. Nothing much larger sits one base from this clone, and base qualities are not available.

The CDR3 goes from the cysteine to the phenylalanine over 14 residues. Only CDR3 DNA is held: 42 bases, read in frame from base 1. In the germline V gene, CDR1 corresponds to SGDLS and CDR2 to YYNGEE. V and J are trimmed by 3 bases and 4 bases, and the gene matches miss 5 bases of the junction. Interpreted using the paper, the time point label stands for: about 28 days (+/-7) after the second vaccine dose. AZD1222 recipients with second doses at about 4 weeks or about 12 weeks were pooled, because spike-specific TCR depth and breadth did not differ between schedules. Vaccinee samples came from UK trials COV001 and COV002, including a single-blind randomized controlled phase 2/3 trial of AZD1222 (ChAdOx1 nCoV-19) in healthy adults. For TCRbeta chain sequencing, PBMC samples were collected from trial participants at day 0 and at day 28 after the second dose. The CDR3 regions of human TCRbeta chains were analyzed by immunosequencing. The original pipeline was this. Repertoire TCRs were checked for matches against a reference library of SARS-CoV-2-specific TCRs that had been generated using the MIRA antigen-specificity platform. Breadth was defined as the fraction of unique TCRs that were SARS-CoV-2-associated. Depth was defined as the fraction of total T cells that were SARS-CoV-2-associated. Using the MIRA data, each spike-specific TCR was assigned both to the spike region to which the TCR was reactive and to a CD4 or CD8 class. Log10-transformed breadth and depth values were compared by one-way ANOVA with Sidak's multiple comparisons tests. The clones in this table, taken by TCRdb from immuneACCESS, are in-frame only. Not every clone is retained; where verified, under half of the shortfall comes from an unresolved V gene, and the cause of the rest is unknown. For V, J and clone size, that table is used; D and trimming come from the DNA. The sample has roughly 49,000 clones on record, about nine tenths of them singletons. Roughly 2.7% of the sample lies in the top ten.

This chain joins TRBV9 to TRBJ1-1, and TRBD1 matches 8 of the central bases. The receptor's source is an adult who received the AZD1222 COVID-19 vaccine. Source: peripheral blood, taken 28 days after the second AZD1222 dose. The DNA reads as follows: TGTGCCAGCAGCGCGAAGACAGGGGCCACTGAAGCTTTCTTT. Translation gives CASSAKTGATEAFF.